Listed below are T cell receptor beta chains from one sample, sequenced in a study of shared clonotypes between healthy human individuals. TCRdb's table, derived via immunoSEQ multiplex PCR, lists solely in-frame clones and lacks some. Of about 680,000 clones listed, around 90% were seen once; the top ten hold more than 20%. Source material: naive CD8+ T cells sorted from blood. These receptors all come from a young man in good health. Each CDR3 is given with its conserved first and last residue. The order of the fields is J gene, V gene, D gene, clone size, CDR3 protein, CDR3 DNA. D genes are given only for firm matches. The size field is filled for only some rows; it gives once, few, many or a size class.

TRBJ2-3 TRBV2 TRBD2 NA CASSDVSSGSTDTQYF TGTGCCAGCAGTGATGTGTCTAGCGGGAGTACAGATACGCAGTATTTT
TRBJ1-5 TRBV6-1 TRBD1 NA CASKRTGSGNQPQHF TGTGCCAGCAAAAGGACAGGGTCAGGCAATCAGCCCCAGCATTTT
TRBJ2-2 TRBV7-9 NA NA CASSSGTGELFF TGTGCCAGCAGCTCTGGGACCGGGGAGCTGTTTTTT
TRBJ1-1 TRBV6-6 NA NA CASSYPGMNTEAFF TGTGCCAGCAGTTACCCGGGGATGAACACTGAAGCTTTCTTT
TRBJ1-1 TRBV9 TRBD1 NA CASSVPTGGTEAFF TGTGCCAGCAGCGTACCGACAGGGGGGACTGAAGCTTTCTTT
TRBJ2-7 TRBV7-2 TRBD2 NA CASSLGLAYEQYF TGTGCCAGCAGTTTGGGACTAGCCTACGAGCAGTACTTC
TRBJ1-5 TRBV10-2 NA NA CASSESVSDHSNQPQHF TGCGCCAGCAGTGAGTCCGTTTCTGACCATAGCAATCAGCCCCAGCATTTT
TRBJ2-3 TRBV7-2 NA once CASSLGVASSDTQYF TGTGCCAGCAGCTTAGGCGTAGCTAGTTCTGATACGCAGTATTTT
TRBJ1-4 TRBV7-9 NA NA CASSLGPVKEEKLFF TGTGCCAGCAGCTTAGGCCCTGTTAAGGAGGAAAAACTGTTTTTT
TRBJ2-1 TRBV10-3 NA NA CAISELRSAFDEQFF TGTGCCATCAGTGAGTTAAGGTCGGCATTCGATGAGCAGTTCTTC
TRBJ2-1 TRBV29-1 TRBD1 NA CSAGQGWDEQFF TGCAGCGCTGGACAGGGGTGGGATGAGCAGTTCTTC
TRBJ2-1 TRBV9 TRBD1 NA CASSALQRQGNNEQFF TGTGCCAGCAGCGCCCTCCAACGACAGGGAAACAATGAGCAGTTCTTC
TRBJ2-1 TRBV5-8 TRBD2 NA CASSFGTSGRNEQFF TGTGCCAGCAGCTTCGGGACTAGCGGGAGAAATGAGCAGTTCTTC
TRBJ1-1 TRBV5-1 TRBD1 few CASSPPTGGKTEAFF TGCGCCAGCAGCCCCCCGACAGGGGGCAAGACTGAAGCTTTCTTT
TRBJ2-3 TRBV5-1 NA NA CASSLDRLDTQYF TGCGCCAGCAGCTTGGACAGACTAGATACGCAGTATTTT
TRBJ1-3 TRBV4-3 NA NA CASSQMNENTIYF TGCGCCAGCAGCCAGATGAACGAAAACACCATATATTTT
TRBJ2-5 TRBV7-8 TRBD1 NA CASSPRDSQETQYF TGTGCCAGCAGCCCCCGGGACAGCCAAGAGACCCAGTACTTC
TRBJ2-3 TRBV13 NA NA CASSKTDTQYF TGTGCCAGCAGCAAGACAGATACGCAGTATTTT
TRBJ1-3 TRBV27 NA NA CASSPTQAPGNTIYF TGTGCCAGCAGTCCGACCCAGGCACCTGGAAACACCATATATTTT
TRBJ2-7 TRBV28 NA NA CASSWGPDYEQYF TGTGCCAGCAGTTGGGGACCAGACTACGAGCAGTACTTC
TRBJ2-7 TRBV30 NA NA CAWSLGDEQYF TGTGCCTGGAGTTTAGGGGACGAGCAGTACTTC
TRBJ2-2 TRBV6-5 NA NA CASSYGLYTGELFF TGTGCCAGCAGTTACGGACTTTACACCGGGGAGCTGTTTTTT
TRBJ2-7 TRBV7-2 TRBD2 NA CASSLAPSGLAGGGEQYF TGTGCCAGCAGCTTAGCTCCCTCGGGACTAGCGGGGGGTGGCGAGCAGTACTTC
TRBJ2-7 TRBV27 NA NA CASSLRDNHYEQYF TGTGCCAGCAGTCTTCGGGACAACCACTACGAGCAGTACTTC
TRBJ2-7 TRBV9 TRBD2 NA CASSPSPSPGLAGGYEQYF TGTGCCAGCAGCCCTAGCCCGAGCCCGGGACTAGCGGGAGGGTACGAGCAGTACTTC
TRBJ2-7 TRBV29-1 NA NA CSGVSQGVEQYF TGCAGTGGGGTTAGTCAGGGAGTCGAGCAGTACTTC
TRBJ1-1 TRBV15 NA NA CATSRDLGDTEAFF TGTGCCACCAGCAGAGACTTGGGGGATACTGAAGCTTTCTTT
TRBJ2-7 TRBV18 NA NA CASSPRSTYEQYF TGTGCCAGCTCACCCCGGTCGACTTACGAGCAGTACTTC
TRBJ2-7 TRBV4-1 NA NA CASSQDREAYEQYF TGCGCCAGCAGCCAAGACAGGGAAGCCTACGAGCAGTACTTC
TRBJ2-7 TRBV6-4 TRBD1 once CASGGQGSYEQYF TGTGCCAGCGGGGGACAGGGGTCCTACGAGCAGTACTTC
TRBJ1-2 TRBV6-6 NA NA CASSLGLANYGYTF TGTGCCAGCAGTTTGGGGCTAGCTAACTATGGCTACACCTTC
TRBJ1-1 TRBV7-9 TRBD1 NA CASSLADRGTEAFF TGTGCCAGCAGCTTAGCCGACAGGGGCACTGAAGCTTTCTTT
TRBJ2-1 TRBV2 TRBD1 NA CACREGTGDYNEQFF TGTGCCTGCCGGGAGGGGACAGGGGACTACAATGAGCAGTTCTTC
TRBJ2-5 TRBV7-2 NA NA CASSLSMDAAQETQYF TGTGCCAGCAGCTTAAGTATGGACGCAGCCCAAGAGACCCAGTACTTC
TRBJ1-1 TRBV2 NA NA CASNLSGGWRTTEAFF TGTGCCAGCAACCTTTCCGGCGGATGGAGGACCACTGAAGCTTTCTTT
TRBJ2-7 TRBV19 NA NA CASSQRGDSSSLYEQYF TGTGCCAGTAGTCAGAGGGGGGACAGTTCCTCCCTCTACGAGCAGTACTTC
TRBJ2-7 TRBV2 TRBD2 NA CAITSGDSYEQYF TGTGCCATTACTAGCGGGGACTCCTACGAGCAGTACTTC
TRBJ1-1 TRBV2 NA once CASPMISSEAFF TGTGCCAGCCCCATGATATCCTCCGAAGCTTTCTTT
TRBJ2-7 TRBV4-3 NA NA CASSQETDSSYEQYF TGCGCCAGCAGCCAAGAAACAGATAGCTCCTACGAGCAGTACTTC
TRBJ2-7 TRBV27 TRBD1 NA CASSPLGQGMNEQYF TGTGCCAGCAGTCCACTTGGACAGGGAATGAACGAGCAGTACTTC
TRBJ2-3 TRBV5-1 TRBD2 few CASSLEGLAGGPDTQYF TGCGCCAGCAGCTTGGAGGGACTAGCGGGAGGGCCGGATACGCAGTATTTT
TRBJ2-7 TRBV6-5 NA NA CASSYGFKGYEQYF TGTGCCAGCAGTTACGGGTTCAAGGGGTACGAGCAGTACTTC
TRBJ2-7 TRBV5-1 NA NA CASSPPGGYEQYF TGCGCCAGCAGCCCCCCGGGCGGGTACGAGCAGTACTTC
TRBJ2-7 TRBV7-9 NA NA CASSLAASEQYF TGTGCCAGCAGCTTAGCGGCGTCCGAGCAGTACTTC
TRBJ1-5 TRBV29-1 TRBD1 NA CSVENRGNQPQHF TGCAGCGTTGAAAACAGGGGGAATCAGCCCCAGCATTTT
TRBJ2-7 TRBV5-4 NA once CASSLRTGEQYF TGTGCCAGCAGCTTGAGAACGGGCGAGCAGTACTTC
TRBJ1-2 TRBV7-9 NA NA CASSRPAVDYGYTF TGTGCCAGCAGCCGGCCGGCGGTTGACTATGGCTACACCTTC
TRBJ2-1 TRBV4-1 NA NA CASSQDPELISYNEQFF TGCGCCAGCAGCCAAGATCCCGAACTCATCTCCTACAATGAGCAGTTCTTC